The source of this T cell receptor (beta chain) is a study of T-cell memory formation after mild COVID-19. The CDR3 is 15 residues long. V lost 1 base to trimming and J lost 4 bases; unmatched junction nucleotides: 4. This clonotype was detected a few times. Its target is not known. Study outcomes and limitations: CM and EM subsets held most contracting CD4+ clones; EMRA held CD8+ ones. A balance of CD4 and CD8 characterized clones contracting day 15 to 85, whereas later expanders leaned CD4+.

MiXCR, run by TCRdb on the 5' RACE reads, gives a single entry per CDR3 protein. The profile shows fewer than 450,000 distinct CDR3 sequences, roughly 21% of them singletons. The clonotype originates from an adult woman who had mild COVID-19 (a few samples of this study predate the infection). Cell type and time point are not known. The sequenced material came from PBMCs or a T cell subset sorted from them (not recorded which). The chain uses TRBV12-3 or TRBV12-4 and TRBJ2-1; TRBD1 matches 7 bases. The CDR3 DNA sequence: TGTGCCAGCAGTTTAGAGGGGGCGAGTTACAATGAGCAGTTCTTC. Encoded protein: CASSLEGASYNEQFF.